The clone carrying this TCR beta chain was counted many times. Its cognate antigen is unknown. The sample belongs to a study of regulatory T cells in long-lasting Graves disease. As for the study in general: Under 3 months of antithyroid drugs had been taken by newly diagnosed Graves' patients. Findings and caveats of the study: Among samples with persistent disease, TRBV28, TRBJ1-2 and TRBJ2-5 were favored. Examination was confined to peripheral blood, excluding thyroid tissue.

Library construction for TCR beta used iRepertoire HTBI primers and Arm-PCR of CDR3 regions. MiXCR, run by TCRdb on the multiplex PCR reads, gives a single entry per CDR3 protein. The sample has about 440,000 distinct CDR3 sequences; around 17% are singletons. Described time point: newly diagnosed GD, antithyroid drugs for less than 3 months. Construction of the TCR library relied on RNA isolated from PBMCs. The germline CDR1 and CDR2 sequences are SSHAT and FNYEAQ (reference sequence). CDR3 length equals 13 residues. A further study also used this sample, focusing on T cells in Graves' hyperthyroidism and ophthalmopathy.

The source was peripheral blood mononuclear cells (PBMCs), collected at new diagnosis, from a patient treated with antithyroid drugs. The receptor comes from a woman between 18 and 29 years old with Graves disease. The rearrangement links TRBV7-7 to TRBJ2-1; D might be TRBD1 or TRBD2, each matching 5 bases. For the CDR3, the DNA is TGTGCTTCTCAATTACCGGGACGCAATGAGCAGTTCTTC. It yields the protein CASQLPGRNEQFF.